Below are 6 T cell receptor beta chains sequenced from a single sample in a study of shared clonotypes between healthy human individuals. The protocol was immunoSEQ multiplex PCR, while the TCRdb copy is restricted to in-frame clones and leaves out a portion. Of some 2,000,000 clones listed, 95% were seen once; the top ten hold 0.13%. Sequencing was performed on naive CD4+ T cells sorted from blood. The subset here: CD45RA+ positively selected. All receptors come from a man aged 18 to 30 in good health.

The genes are TRBV9 and TRBJ1-1; D is uncertain. The CDR3 sequence is 15 residues long. V shed 1 base and J shed 1 base, with 11 bases lying between them. CDR1 and CDR2 (germline): SGDLS, YYNGEE. The CDR3 nucleotides are TGTGCCAGCAGCGTATCGGCAGTACAGAACACTGAAGCTTTCTTT. The encoded protein is CASSVSAVQNTEAFF.

Turning to this clone: The identical CDR3 is also encoded by other nucleotide sequences in the sample. V and J are TRBV30 and TRBJ2-7; a weak D match, TRBD1 (7 bases). This CDR3 is built from 12 residues. Trimming removed 4 bases at V and 2 bases at J, with 9 bases between. Germline V gives CDR1 GTSNPN, CDR2 SVGIG (reference sequence). The CDR3 loop is CAWTGGPYEQYF. The CDR3 bases are TGTGCCTGGACAGGGGGGCCCTACGAGCAGTACTTC.

This chain uses TRBV6-7 with TRBJ2-7; 9 nucleotides match TRBD1. TRBV6-7 carries the ORF label, with uncertain function. CDR3 length equals 13 residues. The ends lost 6 bases at V and 6 bases at J; junction bases unmatched: 6. The CDR3 DNA is TGTGCCAGCAGCCGGACAGGGGAGCGCGAGCAGTACTTC. Its protein is CASSRTGEREQYF.

The chain recombines TRBV20-1 with TRBJ1-1; D might be TRBD1 (5 bases). Trimming left V 6 bases short and J 7 bases short, with 12 bases between. Germline CDR1 is DFQATT and CDR2 is SNEGSKA (reference sequence). The CDR3 length is 11 residues. The CDR3 coding sequence is TGCAGTGCCACCGGGGCTATTGAAGCTTTCTTT. Protein product: CSATGAIEAFF.

Details on this clone: Other nucleotide sequences from this sample produce the same CDR3. The chain recombines TRBV18 with TRBJ1-5; the D is unclear. This CDR3 is built from 12 residues. The V end lost 3 bases, the J end lost 5 bases, and 5 bases lay between the germline ends. Germline CDR1 and CDR2: KGHSH and LQKENI. CDR3 region: CASSPRDQPQHF. DNA of the CDR3: TGTGCCAGCTCACCTCGGGATCAGCCCCAGCATTTT.

In regard to this clone: The sample has other DNA sequences that encode this CDR3 too. This chain joins TRBV4-1 and TRBJ2-5; D may be TRBD1 (5 bases). Trimming took off 0 bases at V and 7 bases at J, with 6 bases between the two ends. Per the germline V gene, CDR1 is MGHRA and CDR2 is YSYEKL. CDR3 length: 12 residues. This CDR3 is CASSQDRGTQYF. CDR3 nucleotides: TGCGCCAGCAGCCAAGATAGGGGGACCCAGTACTTC.